The sequence of this T cell receptor (beta chain) was determined in a study of OX40 agonist ivuxolimab in advanced cancers. Per the germline V gene, CDR1 is LGHNA and CDR2 is YNFKEQ. CDR3 length: 14 amino acids. V lost 1 base, J lost 4 bases, and 10 bases lay in between. Only in-frame clones appear in the TCRdb table, and some are missing; sequencing was by immunoSEQ multiplex PCR. The sample shows 77,000 or so clones, more than 65% of them seen only once. This receptor was obtained from an adult with an advanced solid tumor such as melanoma, head and neck, liver or kidney cancer. The source material was CD4+ or CD8+ T cells sorted from blood, sampled in a trial of the OX40 agonist ivuxolimab. The gene calls are TRBV4-2 and TRBJ1-2; possibly TRBD1 for D (6 bases). CDR3 sequence reads: CASSQVGTSYGYTF. CDR3 coding DNA: TGTGCCAGCAGCCAAGTAGGGACATCCTATGGCTACACCTTC.